This passage covers 25 T cell receptor beta chains from one sample sequenced in a study of blood T cell repertoires in COVID-19. Sequencing used immunoSEQ multiplex PCR; TCRdb keeps in-frame clones, though not all of them. The repertoire holds 300,000 to 400,000 clones, approximately 88% seen once, with approximately 9.3% in the top ten. What was sequenced was peripheral blood. These receptor sequences come from a man younger than 40 with COVID-19, enrolled during active disease.

The rearrangement joins TRBV14 to TRBJ2-6; D unclear. The CDR3 length is 15 residues. The germline gives CDR1 SGHDN, CDR2 FVKESK. With 5 bases removed from V and 0 bases from J, the gap between germline ends came to 8 bases. CDR3 sequence (DNA): TGTGCCAGCAGCTCTAATCCCTCTGGGGCCAACGTCCTGACTTTC. Its translation is CASSSNPSGANVLTF.

The chain carries TRBV7-9 and TRBJ1-6; TRBD1 might be the D (6 bases). The germline V gene has CDR1 SEHNR and CDR2 FQNEAQ (reference sequence). V lost 1 base and J 7 bases, leaving 14 bases between the germline ends. This CDR3 region has 16 residues. CDR3: CASSLEQGILNSPLHF. CDR3 coding DNA: TGTGCCAGCAGCTTAGAGCAGGGGATTTTGAATTCACCCCTCCACTTT.

The chain uses TRBV30 and TRBJ2-2; D remains ambiguous. Trimming left V 4 bases short and J 8 bases short, with 11 bases between. Germline assignment: CDR1 GTSNPN and CDR2 SVGIG (reference sequence). The CDR3 spans 12 residues. The CDR3 sequence: CAWTTYPGELFF. The CDR3 DNA follows: TGTGCCTGGACCACTTACCCGGGGGAGCTGTTTTTT.

This chain uses TRBV4-1 with TRBJ1-5; 8 nucleotides line up with TRBD1. The CDR3 loop spans 14 amino acids. After removal of 3 bases from V and 7 bases from J, the junction contained 5 bases not matched to a gene. Germline CDR1 is MGHRA and CDR2 is YSYEKL. The CDR3 DNA reads as TGCGCCAGCAGCCAGACAGGGGTGCAGCAGCCCCAGCATTTT. This encodes CASSQTGVQQPQHF.

The chain joins TRBV7-2 to TRBJ2-1; 7 nucleotides align to TRBD1. This CDR3 region has 15 residues. Germline CDR1 SGHTA, CDR2 FQGNSA. V shed 1 base and J 4 bases; nucleotides not matched to a gene: 4. This chain's CDR3 is CASSLEGGTYNEQFF. The CDR3 nucleotides read TGTGCCAGCAGCTTAGAAGGGGGCACGTACAATGAGCAGTTCTTC.

This clone has more than one count but fewer than ten. The genes are TRBV18 and TRBJ2-1; 8 bases line up with TRBD2. Germline values: CDR1 KGHSH, CDR2 LQKENI. After removal of 3 bases from V and 2 bases from J, the junction contained 6 bases not matched to a gene. CDR3 length: 16 amino acids. The CDR3 protein is CASSPLSGGTYNEQFF. The CDR3 DNA reads TGTGCCAGCTCACCGCTGAGCGGGGGAACCTACAATGAGCAGTTCTTC.

V and J are TRBV3-1 (or the pseudogene TRBV3-2) and TRBJ2-3, with D perhaps matching TRBD1 (5 bases). V lost 4 bases to trimming and J lost 6 bases, with 20 bases between them. The V gene's germline CDR1 is LGHDT and CDR2 YNNKEL (reference sequence). This CDR3 region has 16 residues. The CDR3 is CASSRDKGKDVDTQYF. The CDR3 nucleotides read TGTGCCAGCAGCCGAGATAAGGGGAAGGACGTGGATACGCAGTATTTT.

The chain employs TRBV5-1 and TRBJ2-7; D is possibly TRBD1 (6 bases). The germline CDR1 and CDR2 sequences are SGHRS and YFSETQ. There are 16 residues in the CDR3. Trimming took off 3 bases at V and 2 bases at J, with 18 bases between the two ends. DNA of the CDR3: TGCGCCAGCAGCTCGCCGACAGGCTGGCCTACCTACGAGCAGTACTTC. It translates to CASSSPTGWPTYEQYF.

This clone occurred once. This chain uses TRBV28 with TRBJ1-5, with D possibly matching TRBD1 (5 bases). Germline CDR1 and CDR2: MDHEN and SYDVKM. This CDR3 has 15 residues. Trimming shortened V by 2 bases and J by 5 bases, and 13 bases separated the two germline ends. CDR3 coding DNA: TGTGCCAGCAGTTTAGTCTCCCCAGGGTATCAGCCCCAGCATTTT. It yields the protein CASSLVSPGYQPQHF.

V usage is TRBV5-6 and J usage is TRBJ2-5, with D maybe TRBD2 (6 bases). There are 13 residues in the CDR3. Germline CDR1 SGHDT, CDR2 YYEEEE. V lost 10 bases, J lost 3 bases, and 16 bases lay in between. CDR3 protein: CAGRKSLEETQYF. CDR3 coding DNA: TGTGCCGGGAGGAAGTCTCTTGAAGAGACCCAGTACTTC.

This sequence joins TRBV6-5 and TRBJ2-7; 7 bases agree with TRBD1. CDR3 length: 16 amino acids. Trimming at V came to 4 bases and at J to 3 bases, leaving 12 bases not matched to a gene. Germline CDR1 is MNHEY and CDR2 is SVGAGI. The DNA of the CDR3 is TGTGCCAGCAGTTCCCCTCGCGAACAGGGGAGCTACGAGCAGTACTTC. Amino acids: CASSSPREQGSYEQYF.

The V call is TRBV19, the J call TRBJ2-7, with 9 bases aligning to TRBD2. The CDR3 spans 12 residues. Germline V lookup: CDR1 LNHDA, CDR2 SQIVND (reference sequence). Trimming cost V 10 bases and J 7 bases; bases outside gene matches: 8. In DNA form, the CDR3 reads TGTGCCACTATAGCGGGAGCGGGTGAGCAGTACTTC. Residues: CATIAGAGEQYF. The variable domain in full, with the rest retrieved from reference TRBV19 and TRBJ2-7, is DGGITQSPKYLFRKEGQNVTLSCEQNLNHDAMYWYRQDPGQGLRLIYYSQIVNDFQKGDIAEGYSVSREKKESFPLTVTSAQKNPTAFYLCATIAGAGEQYFGPGTRLTVT.

CDR3 sequence: CASTSGGSLYNEQFF. In DNA form, the CDR3 reads TGTGCCAGCACCTCCGGGGGGAGCCTCTACAATGAGCAGTTCTTC. The chain combines TRBV28 with TRBJ2-1; 7 bases are shared with TRBD2. The trim removed 7 bases at V and 3 bases at J, leaving 9 bases unmatched. This CDR3 is built from 15 residues. The V gene's germline CDR1 is MDHEN and CDR2 SYDVKM. The whole variable domain, filled in from reference TRBV28 and TRBJ2-1, reads DVKVTQSSRYLVKRTGEKVFLECVQDMDHENMFWYRQDPGLGLRLIYFSYDVKMKEKGDIPEGYSVSREKKERFSLILESASTNQTSMYLCASTSGGSLYNEQFFGPGTRLTVL.

The chain uses TRBV9 and TRBJ1-2, with 9 bases aligning to TRBD1. CDR1 is SGDLS and CDR2 is YYNGEE in the germline V gene. There are 14 residues in the CDR3. The V and J ends lost 2 bases and 11 bases, in that order; junction bases with no gene match: 10. The CDR3 protein is CASSVGTGSKKYTF. CDR3 sequence (DNA): TGTGCCAGCAGCGTCGGGACAGGGTCAAAGAAGTACACCTTC.

This chain joins TRBV11-3 and TRBJ2-1, with TRBD2 identical over 7 bases. The trim removed 3 bases at V and 4 bases at J, leaving 6 bases unmatched. The CDR3 runs to 15 residues. Germline lookup yields CDR1 SGHNT and CDR2 YENEEA. CDR3 sequence (DNA): TGTGCCAGCAGCTTGGGAGGGGCCCGGTACAATGAGCAGTTCTTC. It encodes CASSLGGARYNEQFF.

The CDR3 nucleotides are TGTGCCAGCAGCTTGAAAGCGGCCTACGAGCAGTACTTC. This gives the protein CASSLKAAYEQYF. This rearrangement joins TRBV7-3 to TRBJ2-7, with a tentative D call TRBD2 (5 bases). Trimming shortened V by 3 bases and J by 2 bases, and 8 bases separated the two germline ends. Germline V lookup: CDR1 SGHTA, CDR2 FQGTGA. CDR3 length equals 13 residues.

The gene calls are TRBV6-5 and TRBJ1-3; D is unresolved. Trimming shortened V by 2 bases and J by 3 bases, and 11 bases separated the two germline ends. This CDR3 comprises 15 residues. CDR1 is MNHEY, CDR2 SVGAGI, per germline. The CDR3 loop reads CASSYEGGNGNTIYF. In DNA, the CDR3 is TGTGCCAGCAGTTACGAGGGTGGTAATGGAAACACCATATATTTT.

This chain uses TRBV5-4 with TRBJ2-1, with 8 bases aligning to TRBD1. The CDR3 spans 16 residues. Germline V gene sequence: CDR1 SGHNT, CDR2 YYREEE (reference sequence). With 2 bases clipped from V and 5 bases from J, the junction kept 9 bases outside the gene matches. CDR3 sequence (DNA): TGTGCCAGCAGCTTTAAATCCGGGACAGGCGACAATGAGCAGTTCTTC. It is translated as CASSFKSGTGDNEQFF.

CDR3 nucleotide sequence: TGTGCCAGCAGCCAAATCCAGACGAACACCGGGGAGCTGTTTTTT. This gives the protein CASSQIQTNTGELFF. The V and J genes are TRBV4-2 and TRBJ2-2, with no clear D. With 2 bases removed from V and 0 bases from J, the gap between germline ends came to 7 bases. CDR3 size: 15 residues. Germline CDR1 is LGHNA and CDR2 is YNFKEQ.

The V and J genes are TRBV5-1 and TRBJ2-3; TRBD1 agrees at 7 bases. V shed 8 bases, J shed 0 bases, and the junction held 6 bases outside the gene matches. Germline V gives CDR1 SGHRS, CDR2 YFSETQ. There are 14 residues in the CDR3. CDR3: CASRTGPSTDTQYF. CDR3 DNA sequence: TGCGCCAGTAGGACAGGACCTAGCACAGATACGCAGTATTTT. The full variable domain, in which reference TRBV5-1 and TRBJ2-3 provide the parts outside the CDR3, is KAGVTQTPRYLIKTRGQQVTLSCSPISGHRSVSWYQQTPGQGLQFLFEYFSETQRNKGNFPGRFSGRQFSNSRSEMNVSTLELGDSALYLCASRTGPSTDTQYFGPGTRLTVL.

The chain couples TRBV15 to TRBJ2-7; TRBD1 might be the D (6 bases). The germline gives CDR1 LNHNV, CDR2 YYDKDF (reference sequence). There are 14 residues in the CDR3. Trimming cost V 3 bases and J 3 bases, with 12 bases left between them. Here the CDR3 DNA reads TGTGCCACCAGCAGGGACACAGGGTACTACGAGCAGTACTTC. Residues: CATSRDTGYYEQYF. The full variable domain, with the rest looked up from reference TRBV15 and TRBJ2-7, is DAMVIQNPRYQVTQFGKPVTLSCSQTLNHNVMYWYQQKSSQAPKLLFHYYDKDFNNEADTPDNFQSRRPNTSFCFLDIRSPGLGDTAMYLCATSRDTGYYEQYFGPGTRLTVT.

The chain couples TRBV5-1 to TRBJ2-1; 10 nucleotides align to TRBD1. Germline V gene lookup returns CDR1 SGHRS and CDR2 YFSETQ. The CDR3 has 16 residues. V lost 3 bases, J lost 2 bases, and 5 bases stayed unmatched. The CDR3 loop reads CASSSHGTGAYNEQFF. CDR3 nucleotide sequence: TGCGCCAGCAGCTCCCACGGGACAGGGGCCTACAATGAGCAGTTCTTC.

The sample holds one count of this clone. The chain recombines TRBV7-3 with TRBJ2-5; 8 nucleotides match TRBD1. With V trimmed by 5 bases and J by 5 bases, 1 base remained unmatched. Germline lookup yields CDR1 SGHTA and CDR2 FQGTGA. The CDR3 sequence is 12 residues long. For the CDR3, the DNA is TGTGCCAGCAGCCGGACAGGGGAGACCCAGTACTTC. Protein: CASSRTGETQYF. The full variable domain, with the rest looked up from reference TRBV7-3 and TRBJ2-5, is GAGVSQTPSNKVTEKGKYVELRCDPISGHTALYWYRQSLGQGPEFLIYFQGTGAADDSGLPNDRFFAVRPEGSVSTLKIQRTERGDSAVYLCASSRTGETQYFGPGTRLLVL.

V usage is TRBV5-4 and J usage is TRBJ2-7, with D possibly matching TRBD2 (6 bases). The V gene lost 3 bases and the J gene lost 2 bases, with 15 bases spanning the gap. This CDR3 spans 15 amino acids. Germline CDR1 is SGHNT and CDR2 is YYREEE (reference sequence). The CDR3 region is CASSSDRDSTYEQYF. DNA of the CDR3: TGTGCCAGCAGCTCGGACCGGGACTCTACCTACGAGCAGTACTTC.

J is TRBJ2-1 and V is TRBV27, with TRBD1 identical over 8 bases. The CDR3 has 16 amino acids. Germline assignment: CDR1 MNHEY and CDR2 SMNVEV (reference sequence). J was trimmed by 8 bases and V by 1 base; bases with no gene match: 10. This CDR3 is CASSLYGTGAKDEQFF. The CDR3 DNA sequence: TGTGCCAGCAGTTTATACGGGACAGGCGCTAAGGATGAGCAGTTCTTC.